This T cell receptor (beta chain) appears in the sequencing data of a study of human T cells and chemical hapten exposure. TCRdb reanalysed the RACE reads using MiXCR and keeps one entry per CDR3 protein. There are approximately 41,000 distinct CDR3 sequences in the sample; more than 8% occur only once, and 26% lies in the top ten. As to time point: patch test 3, about 24 weeks after DPC sensitization. The treatment: therapeutic diphenylcyclopropenone sensitization with weekly scalp DPC. Unfractionated whole blood was the source from which total RNA was extracted. Per germline, CDR1 LGHNT and CDR2 FRNRAP. Deletions cut 0 bases from V and 2 bases from J, with 17 bases between. The CDR3 is made up of 17 amino acids.

The chain links TRBV12-5 to TRBJ2-7; maybe TRBD1 (6 bases). This specimen was whole blood, taken in connection with sensitization to the hapten diphenylcyclopropenone (DPC). This receptor was taken from a man aged 50-60 years with alopecia areata. Some clones in this sample may be carry-over from other donors' samples. The CDR3 sequence is CASGLVSGESSTYEQYF. CDR3 in DNA: TGTGCTAGTGGTTTGGTCTCAGGGGAGAGTAGCACCTACGAGCAGTACTTC.